The 22 T cell receptor beta chains given below trace back to one sample, sequenced in a study of blood T cell repertoires in COVID-19. The table came from immunoSEQ multiplex PCR; TCRdb's copy has only in-frame clones and leaves some out. The sample carries over 200,000 clones, 85% to 90% recorded once. The material sequenced was PBMCs or T cells enriched from blood (not recorded which). Receptors were obtained from a woman between 50 and 59 years old in a cohort exposed to, infected with or recovered from COVID-19 (not recorded which).

This rearrangement joins TRBV4-3 to TRBJ2-6; TRBD1 might be the D (6 bases). V gave up 2 bases and J gave up 0 bases, with 20 bases separating them. Germline loops: CDR1 LGHNA, CDR2 YSLEER. The CDR3 runs 20 residues. This CDR3 reads CASSQSTGQGRASGANVLTF. Here the CDR3 DNA reads TGCGCCAGCAGCCAATCAACAGGCCAGGGGCGTGCCTCTGGGGCCAACGTCCTGACTTTC.

The rearrangement links TRBV19 to TRBJ2-5; the match to TRBD1 covers 8 bases. Trimming cost V 6 bases and J 6 bases; bases outside gene matches: 6. Germline CDR1 and CDR2: LNHDA and SQIVND (reference sequence). The CDR3 sequence is 13 residues long. The CDR3 is CASSPTGEKTQYF. CDR3 bases: TGTGCCAGTAGCCCGACAGGGGAGAAGACCCAGTACTTC.

V is TRBV5-4 and J is TRBJ2-1; 8 nucleotides match TRBD1. Germline V lookup: CDR1 SGHNT, CDR2 YYREEE (reference sequence). V dropped 4 bases and J dropped 7; count of bases not matched to a gene: 4. CDR3 size: 13 residues. The CDR3 nucleotides read TGTGCCAGCAGCGGACAGGGACAGAATGAGCAGTTCTTC. Protein: CASSGQGQNEQFF.

The chain combines TRBV20-1 with TRBJ2-7, with a possible D match to TRBD2 (6 bases). In germline, CDR1 is DFQATT, CDR2 SNEGSKA (reference sequence). This CDR3 is 13 amino acids long. The V and J ends lost 3 bases and 2 bases respectively, with 11 bases between them. CDR3 residues: CSASHGGTYEQYF. CDR3 sequence (DNA): TGCAGTGCTAGTCACGGAGGGACCTACGAGCAGTACTTC.

The chain combines TRBV25-1 with TRBJ2-7; 10 bases line up with TRBD1. Germline CDR1 MGHDK, CDR2 SYGVNS. CDR3 size: 16 residues. Trimming removed 4 bases from V and 5 bases from J; junction bases left unmatched: 11. CDR3 DNA: TGTGCCAGCAGTGGGCGCCGGGACAGGGGATTCAACGAGCAGTACTTC. This codes for CASSGRRDRGFNEQYF.

This clone appeared a few times. The V call is TRBV14, the J call TRBJ1-6, with TRBD1 as a possible D gene (5 bases). The germline V gene encodes CDR1 SGHDN and CDR2 FVKESK. The CDR3 loop spans 15 amino acids. The germline V and J ends were trimmed by 4 bases and 14 bases, with 21 bases remaining between them. CDR3 nucleotides: TGTGCCAGCAGCCGAACCCGGGCCGCCGGGGGTTCCCTCCACTTT. Translation: CASSRTRAAGGSLHF.

This rearrangement joins TRBV7-2 to TRBJ2-3, with 16 bases lining up with TRBD2. CDR3 length: 17 amino acids. Trimming removed 1 base from V and 5 bases from J; junction bases left unmatched: 3. Per the germline V gene, CDR1 is SGHTA and CDR2 is FQGNSA. CDR3 sequence: CASSLEGLAGGLDTQYF. The CDR3 nucleotides are TGTGCCAGCAGCTTAGAGGGACTAGCGGGGGGGTTAGATACGCAGTATTTT.

The chain recombines TRBV3-1 (or the pseudogene TRBV3-2) with TRBJ1-2; 9 bases agree with TRBD1. Germline V CDR1 and CDR2: LGHDT, YNNKEL (reference sequence). V was clipped by 1 base and J by 2 bases; unmatched bases: 2. The CDR3 sequence is 15 residues long. Here the CDR3 reads CASSQGTGVNYGYTF. CDR3 in DNA: TGTGCCAGCAGCCAAGGGACAGGGGTGAACTATGGCTACACCTTC.

This clone turned up a few times. This chain joins TRBV4-1 and TRBJ1-2; 7 nucleotides line up with TRBD1. Germline CDR1 is MGHRA and CDR2 is YSYEKL. The CDR3 totals 15 residues. V was clipped by 2 bases and J by 4 bases; unmatched bases: 7. The CDR3 loop is CASSQSGTDLYGYTF. The CDR3 DNA sequence: TGCGCCAGCAGCCAATCCGGGACAGATCTCTATGGCTACACCTTC.

This chain links TRBV30 with TRBJ1-2; 9 bases match TRBD1. Germline-derived CDR1 and CDR2 are GTSNPN and SVGIG (reference sequence). Losses at the gene ends were 3 bases for V and 3 bases for J; bases not matched to a gene: 5. The CDR3 is 14 residues long. CDR3 sequence reads: CAWSLDRGDYGYTF. The CDR3 coding sequence is TGTGCCTGGAGCTTGGACAGGGGTGACTATGGCTACACCTTC. Complete variable domain (other parts from reference TRBV30 and TRBJ1-2): SQTIHQWPATLVQPVGSPLSLECTVEGTSNPNLYWYRQAAGRGLQLLFYSVGIGQISSEVPQNLSASRPQDRQFILSSKKLLLSDSGFYLCAWSLDRGDYGYTFGSGTRLTVV.

The V and J genes are TRBV9 and TRBJ2-2; possibly TRBD2 for D (5 bases). CDR1 and CDR2 (germline): SGDLS, YYNGEE. The ends were cut back, 5 bases at V and 5 bases at J, with 13 bases in the middle. This CDR3 region has 14 residues. As DNA, the CDR3 is TGTGCCAGCAGTGCACCGGGAAGAACCGGGGAGCTGTTTTTT. Residues: CASSAPGRTGELFF. Filled out from reference TRBV9 and TRBJ2-2, the complete variable domain reads DSGVTQTPKHLITATGQRVTLRCSPRSGDLSVYWYQQSLDQGLQFLIQYYNGEERAKGNILERFSAQQFPDLHSELNLSSLELGDSALYFCASSAPGRTGELFFGEGSRLTVL.

There are a few counts of this clone. V and J are TRBV2 and TRBJ1-6; no firm D call. This CDR3 is built from 15 residues. CDR1 is SNHLY, CDR2 FYNNEI, per germline. Trimming removed 2 bases from V and 5 bases from J, with 10 bases in between. The CDR3 DNA follows: TGTGCCAGCAGTGAACGGAGACCAGATAATTCACCCCTCCACTTT. This sequence encodes CASSERRPDNSPLHF.

This clone has only one observation. Other nucleotide sequences from this sample produce the same CDR3. The rearrangement links TRBV15 to TRBJ1-4; D possibly corresponds to TRBD1 (6 bases). This CDR3 has 15 residues. Germline values: CDR1 LNHNV, CDR2 YYDKDF (reference sequence). V was trimmed by 0 bases and J by 5 bases, leaving 10 bases between them. CDR3: CATSRDLQGNEKLFF. The CDR3 bases are TGTGCCACCAGCAGAGATCTCCAGGGGAATGAAAAACTGTTTTTT.

The chain couples TRBV10-3 to TRBJ1-2, with a weak D call TRBD1 (5 bases). Germline V gene sequence: CDR1 ENHRY, CDR2 SYGVKD. This CDR3 has 13 amino acids. Trimming cost V 5 bases and J 2 bases, with 9 bases left between them. CDR3 nucleotides: TGTGCCATCAGTCCGACAGACAACTATGGCTACACCTTC. This gives the protein CAISPTDNYGYTF.

V and J are TRBV27 and TRBJ2-5; TRBD1 is a possible D gene (6 bases). Trimming pared 1 base from V and 4 bases from J, leaving 10 bases between. Germline V CDR1 and CDR2: MNHEY, SMNVEV (reference sequence). CDR3 length: 14 amino acids. CDR3 loop: CASSLYKQGETQYF. The CDR3 nucleotides are TGTGCCAGCAGTTTATACAAACAGGGAGAGACCCAGTACTTC.

The V and J genes are TRBV18 and TRBJ2-3; TRBD1 matches 11 bases. With 4 bases clipped from V and 4 bases from J, the junction kept 7 bases outside the gene matches. Germline V gene sequence: CDR1 KGHSH, CDR2 LQKENI. The CDR3 spans 16 residues. CDR3 protein: CASSHQPGQGADTQYF. As DNA, the CDR3 is TGTGCCAGCTCACATCAGCCGGGACAGGGGGCAGATACGCAGTATTTT.

The chain joins TRBV10-3 to TRBJ2-7, with D possibly being TRBD2 (5 bases). The germline CDR1 and CDR2 sequences are ENHRY and SYGVKD. The V end lost 10 bases, the J end lost 3 bases, and 10 bases lay between the germline ends. The CDR3 contains 11 residues. The CDR3 loop is CASTSYYEQYF. The CDR3 nucleotides are TGTGCCAGCACTAGTTACTACGAGCAGTACTTC.

This clone was picked up a small number of times. The rearrangement links TRBV7-2 to TRBJ1-2; D not certain. Trimming took off 1 base at V and 2 bases at J, with 11 bases between the two ends. The CDR3 sequence is 15 residues long. The germline gives CDR1 SGHTA, CDR2 FQGNSA. The chain's CDR3 is CASSLEFARNYGYTF. CDR3 in DNA: TGTGCCAGCAGCTTAGAGTTTGCACGGAACTATGGCTACACCTTC.

The genes are TRBV5-1 and TRBJ2-1; TRBD2 aligns across 13 bases. Unmatched junction bases numbered 2, after V lost 4 bases and J lost 1 base. Germline V gives CDR1 SGHRS, CDR2 YFSETQ. The CDR3 has 16 residues. In nucleotides, the CDR3 is TGCGCCAGCAGCCCGGGACTAGCGGGGTCCTACAATGAGCAGTTCTTC. Protein product: CASSPGLAGSYNEQFF. The full variable domain, in which reference TRBV5-1 and TRBJ2-1 provide the parts outside the CDR3, is KAGVTQTPRYLIKTRGQQVTLSCSPISGHRSVSWYQQTPGQGLQFLFEYFSETQRNKGNFPGRFSGRQFSNSRSEMNVSTLELGDSALYLCASSPGLAGSYNEQFFGPGTRLTVL.

The chain is built from TRBV7-2 and TRBJ2-7, with 10 bases identical to TRBD1. Germline V gene sequence: CDR1 SGHTA, CDR2 FQGNSA. This CDR3 spans 15 amino acids. V dropped 5 bases and J dropped 2; count of bases not matched to a gene: 6. CDR3 in DNA: TGTGCCAGCAGCCAAAGGACAGGGGGAACCTACGAGCAGTACTTC. Its protein product is CASSQRTGGTYEQYF. Together with reference TRBV7-2 and TRBJ2-7, the CDR3 gives the full variable domain: GAGVSQSPSNKVTEKGKDVELRCDPISGHTALYWYRQSLGQGLEFLIYFQGNSAPDKSGLPSDRFSAERTGGSVSTLTIQRTQQEDSAVYLCASSQRTGGTYEQYFGPGTRLTVT.

This chain joins TRBV5-4 and TRBJ2-6; no reliable D call. Germline CDR1 is SGHNT and CDR2 is YYREEE (reference sequence). The CDR3 has 14 residues. V gave up 4 bases and J gave up 4 bases, with 9 bases separating them. The CDR3 loop reads CASSPRTGANVLTF. In DNA, the CDR3 is TGTGCCAGCAGCCCGCGCACCGGGGCCAACGTCCTGACTTTC.

The chain employs TRBV3-1 (or the pseudogene TRBV3-2) and TRBJ2-3; D may be TRBD1 (5 bases). The V gene lost 4 bases and the J gene lost 5 bases, with 19 bases spanning the gap. Germline V gene sequence: CDR1 LGHDT, CDR2 YNNKEL (reference sequence). This CDR3 has 16 residues. In DNA form, the CDR3 reads TGTGCCAGCAGCCGAGTCCAAGGGGCCCTAATAGATACGCAGTATTTT. This encodes CASSRVQGALIDTQYF.